The clone carrying this TCR beta chain has only a few counts. These data belong to a study of blood T cell repertoires in COVID-19. Sequencing was performed with immunoSEQ multiplex PCR; in TCRdb, only in-frame clones are kept and a portion is missing. The data show approximately 150,000 clones, around 80% seen once. The germline V and J ends were trimmed by 7 bases and 4 bases, with 11 bases remaining between them. The CDR3 runs to 13 residues. The clonotype comes from a woman aged 50 to 60 in a cohort sampled during active or convalescent COVID-19. The chain recombines TRBV12-3 or TRBV12-4 with TRBJ1-5; tentative D call: TRBD1 (5 bases). The sequenced sample consisted of peripheral blood. CDR3: CASTFGGNQPQHF. The CDR3 DNA is TGTGCCAGCACCTTCGGGGGGAATCAGCCCCAGCATTTT.